This TCR beta chain originates from a study of Ad26.COV2.S vaccination and SARS-CoV-2 variants. About the study: The donor was enrolled in the Ad26.COV2.S arm of the COV1001 trial. Overall study results and limits: Participants given vaccine showed non-spike TCR breadth similar to that of placebo recipients. Post-vaccination spike-specific CD8+ and CD4+ T cell responses reportedly had substantial breadth.

A note on this clone: Its target is not known.

Treatment defined: 19 received Ad26.COV2.S at low or high dose, single or two shots; about 5 received placebo; per-sample allocation not given. Vaccine and placebo recipients were sampled on day 63 after the first injection. An Ad26 vector that expressed Wuhan-strain SARS-CoV-2 spike constituted the vaccine. The assay was immunoSEQ multiplex PCR, and TCRdb's table has in-frame clones only and misses some. The sample has some 450,000 clones; roughly 88% are singletons. The CDR3 sequence is 16 residues long. Looked up from germline, CDR1 is SGHAT and CDR2 is FQNNGV. The trim removed 1 base at V and 4 bases at J, leaving 9 bases unmatched.

The receptor comes from a person between 18 and 59 years old who received the Ad26.COV2.S COVID-19 vaccine or a placebo. The chain has TRBV11-2 and TRBJ2-7, with 8 bases identical to TRBD2. Sequences were derived from peripheral blood, sampled in a trial of Ad26.COV2.S vaccine versus placebo. The CDR3 sequence is CASSLAIAGGGYEQYF. The CDR3 DNA reads as TGTGCCAGCAGCTTAGCGATCGCGGGAGGCGGATACGAGCAGTACTTC.